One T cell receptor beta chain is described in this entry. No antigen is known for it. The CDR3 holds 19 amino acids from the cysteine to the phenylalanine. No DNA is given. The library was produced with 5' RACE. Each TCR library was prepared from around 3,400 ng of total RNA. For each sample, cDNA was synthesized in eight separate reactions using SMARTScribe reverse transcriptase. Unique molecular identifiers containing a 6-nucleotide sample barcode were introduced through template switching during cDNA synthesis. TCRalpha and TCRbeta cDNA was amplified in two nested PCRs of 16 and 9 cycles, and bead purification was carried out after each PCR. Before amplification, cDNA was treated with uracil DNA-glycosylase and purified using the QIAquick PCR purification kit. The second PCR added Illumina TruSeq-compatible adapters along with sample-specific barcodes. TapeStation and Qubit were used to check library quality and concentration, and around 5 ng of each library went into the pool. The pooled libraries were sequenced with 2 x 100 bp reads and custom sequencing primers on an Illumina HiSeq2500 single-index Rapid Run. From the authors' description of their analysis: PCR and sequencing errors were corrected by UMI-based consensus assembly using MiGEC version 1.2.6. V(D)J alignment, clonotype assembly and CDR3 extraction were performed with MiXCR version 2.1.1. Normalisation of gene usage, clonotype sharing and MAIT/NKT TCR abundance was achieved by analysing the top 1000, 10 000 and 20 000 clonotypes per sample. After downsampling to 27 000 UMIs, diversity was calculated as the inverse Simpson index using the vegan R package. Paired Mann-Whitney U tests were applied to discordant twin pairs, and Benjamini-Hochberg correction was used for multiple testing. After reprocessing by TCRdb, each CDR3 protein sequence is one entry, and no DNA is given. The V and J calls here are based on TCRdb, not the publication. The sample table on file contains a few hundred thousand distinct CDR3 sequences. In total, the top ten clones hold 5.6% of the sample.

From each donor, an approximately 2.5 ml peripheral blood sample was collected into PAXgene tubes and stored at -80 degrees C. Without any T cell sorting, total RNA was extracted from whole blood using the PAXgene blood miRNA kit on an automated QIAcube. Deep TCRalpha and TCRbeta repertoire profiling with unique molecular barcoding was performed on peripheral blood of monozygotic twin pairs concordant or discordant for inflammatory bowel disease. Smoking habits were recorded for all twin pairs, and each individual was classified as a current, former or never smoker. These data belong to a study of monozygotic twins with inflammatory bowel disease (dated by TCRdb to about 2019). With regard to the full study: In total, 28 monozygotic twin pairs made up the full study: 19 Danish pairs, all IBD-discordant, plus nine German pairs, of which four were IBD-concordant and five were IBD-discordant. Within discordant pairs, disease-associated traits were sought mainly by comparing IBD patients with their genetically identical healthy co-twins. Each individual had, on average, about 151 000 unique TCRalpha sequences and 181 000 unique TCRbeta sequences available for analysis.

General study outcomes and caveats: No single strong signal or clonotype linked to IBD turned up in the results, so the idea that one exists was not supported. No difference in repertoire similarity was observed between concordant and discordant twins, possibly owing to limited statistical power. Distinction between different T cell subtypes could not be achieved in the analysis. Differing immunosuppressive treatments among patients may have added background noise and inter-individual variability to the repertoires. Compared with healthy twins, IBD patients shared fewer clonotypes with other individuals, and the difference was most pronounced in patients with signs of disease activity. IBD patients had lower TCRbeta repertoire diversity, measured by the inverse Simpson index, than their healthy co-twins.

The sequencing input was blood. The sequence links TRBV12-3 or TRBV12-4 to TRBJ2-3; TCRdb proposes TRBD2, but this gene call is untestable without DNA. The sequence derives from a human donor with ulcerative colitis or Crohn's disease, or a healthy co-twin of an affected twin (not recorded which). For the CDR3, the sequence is CASSFPAGTDLPSTDTQYF.